A selection of T cell receptor beta chains follows, all from one sample in a study of T-cell reconstitution after alpha-beta-depleted transplantation in children. Using its own MiXCR run on the PCR reads, TCRdb lists one record per CDR3 protein. The table records about 260,000 distinct CDR3 sequences, just under 8.5% of them present only once. The sequences come from PBMCs, mostly from graft donor cells, collected 180 days after TCRalphabeta/CD19-depleted stem cell transplant. All receptors derive from a male patient younger than 18 who had a stem cell transplant for acute lymphoblastic leukemia, so the T cells may come from the graft donor. Both conserved end residues are part of each CDR3. Fields, in order: D gene, V gene, J gene, clone size, CDR3 protein, CDR3 DNA. D genes are given only for firm matches. Clone size is not always given. Where it is, it says once, few, many or a class for expanded clones.

D gene: TRBD1
V gene: TRBV18
J gene: TRBJ1-6
clone size: many
CDR3 protein: CASSPSDRGSYNSPLHF
CDR3 DNA: TGTGCCAGCTCACCATCGGACAGGGGGTCCTATAATTCACCCCTCCACTTT

D gene: NA
V gene: TRBV6-2/TRBV6-3
J gene: TRBJ2-1
clone size: many
CDR3 protein: CASSYSLAPYYNEQFF
CDR3 DNA: TGTGCCAGCAGTTACTCCCTAGCACCGTACTACAATGAGCAGTTCTTC

D gene: NA
V gene: TRBV28
J gene: TRBJ1-5
clone size: many
CDR3 protein: CASSLTGSNQPQHF
CDR3 DNA: TGTGCCAGCAGTTTGACAGGAAGCAATCAGCCCCAGCATTTT

D gene: NA
V gene: TRBV7-2
J gene: TRBJ2-3
clone size: few
CDR3 protein: CASAPDRNTDTHYF
CDR3 DNA: TGTGCCAGCGCCCCCGACAGGAACACAGATACGCATTATTTT

D gene: TRBD1
V gene: TRBV19
J gene: TRBJ2-2
clone size: NA
CDR3 protein: CASKDRTTGELFF
CDR3 DNA: TGTGCCAGCAAGGACAGGACCACCGGGGAGCTGTTTTTT

D gene: TRBD2
V gene: TRBV5-1
J gene: TRBJ2-7
clone size: many
CDR3 protein: CASSFSGSGYEQYF
CDR3 DNA: TGCGCCAGCAGCTTTAGCGGGAGTGGTTACGAGCAGTACTTC

D gene: TRBD1
V gene: TRBV3-1
J gene: TRBJ1-2
clone size: many
CDR3 protein: CASSNFGTGGEKTF
CDR3 DNA: TGTGCCAGCAGCAATTTCGGGACAGGGGGGGAGAAAACCTTC

D gene: TRBD1
V gene: TRBV12-3/TRBV12-4
J gene: TRBJ2-1
clone size: many
CDR3 protein: CATSFGTGVGEQFF
CDR3 DNA: TGTGCCACCAGTTTCGGGACAGGGGTCGGTGAGCAGTTCTTC

D gene: NA
V gene: TRBV19
J gene: TRBJ1-5
clone size: NA
CDR3 protein: CASSIAGARGNQPQHF
CDR3 DNA: TGTGCCAGTAGTATCGCGGGGGCGAGGGGCAATCAGCCCCAGCATTTT

D gene: NA
V gene: TRBV5-5
J gene: TRBJ2-1
clone size: many
CDR3 protein: CASRAPSREQFF
CDR3 DNA: TGTGCCAGCAGGGCTCCATCCCGGGAGCAGTTCTTC

D gene: NA
V gene: TRBV7-2
J gene: TRBJ1-1
clone size: many
CDR3 protein: CASSPSITGRENTEAFF
CDR3 DNA: TGTGCCAGCAGCCCGAGTATAACCGGACGGGAAAACACTGAAGCTTTCTTT

D gene: NA
V gene: TRBV6-2/TRBV6-3
J gene: TRBJ1-2
clone size: many
CDR3 protein: CASSRSDYGYTF
CDR3 DNA: TGTGCCAGCAGTCGTAGCGACTATGGCTACACCTTC

D gene: NA
V gene: TRBV6-2/TRBV6-3
J gene: TRBJ2-1
clone size: many
CDR3 protein: CASITPSLREQFF
CDR3 DNA: TGTGCCAGCATCACCCCAAGCCTACGTGAGCAGTTCTTC

D gene: NA
V gene: TRBV15
J gene: TRBJ1-1
clone size: NA
CDR3 protein: CATSRVGRGGEAFF
CDR3 DNA: TGTGCCACCAGCAGAGTGGGCAGGGGAGGTGAAGCTTTCTTT

D gene: NA
V gene: TRBV20-1
J gene: TRBJ2-7
clone size: NA
CDR3 protein: CSASSLQYYEQYF
CDR3 DNA: TGCAGTGCTTCCTCCCTACAGTACTACGAGCAGTACTTC

D gene: NA
V gene: TRBV5-1
J gene: TRBJ1-1
clone size: many
CDR3 protein: CASSLAGVMNTEAFF
CDR3 DNA: TGCGCCAGCAGCTTGGCCGGAGTTATGAACACTGAAGCTTTCTTT

D gene: NA
V gene: TRBV19
J gene: TRBJ1-6
clone size: NA
CDR3 protein: CASTGGYDNSPLHF
CDR3 DNA: TGTGCCAGTACGGGGGGGTACGATAATTCACCCCTCCACTTT

D gene: NA
V gene: TRBV18
J gene: TRBJ1-1
clone size: many
CDR3 protein: CASSQGGDPTEAFF
CDR3 DNA: TGTGCCAGCTCACAAGGGGGTGATCCCACTGAAGCTTTCTTT

D gene: NA
V gene: TRBV6-5
J gene: TRBJ2-7
clone size: many
CDR3 protein: CASRARPYEQYF
CDR3 DNA: TGTGCCAGCAGGGCCCGACCCTACGAGCAGTACTTC

D gene: NA
V gene: TRBV7-2
J gene: TRBJ1-2
clone size: many
CDR3 protein: CASSLGGRGGNYGYTF
CDR3 DNA: TGTGCCAGCAGCTTAGGAGGAAGAGGGGGGAACTATGGCTACACCTTC

D gene: TRBD1
V gene: TRBV28
J gene: TRBJ2-5
clone size: many
CDR3 protein: CASSSPFTGTGFRETQYF
CDR3 DNA: TGTGCCAGCAGTTCCCCCTTTACCGGGACAGGGTTCAGGGAGACCCAGTACTTC

D gene: NA
V gene: TRBV28
J gene: TRBJ2-7
clone size: many
CDR3 protein: CASSFDPDYEQYF
CDR3 DNA: TGTGCCAGCAGTTTTGACCCGGACTACGAGCAGTACTTC

D gene: NA
V gene: TRBV5-1
J gene: TRBJ2-5
clone size: many
CDR3 protein: CASSLTLGGQGTQYF
CDR3 DNA: TGCGCCAGCAGCTTAACCCTGGGGGGCCAGGGGACCCAGTACTTC

D gene: NA
V gene: TRBV6-2/TRBV6-3
J gene: TRBJ1-3
clone size: many
CDR3 protein: CASSYSGTTGNTIYF
CDR3 DNA: TGTGCCAGCAGTTACTCGGGGACGACGGGAAACACCATATATTTT

D gene: NA
V gene: TRBV9
J gene: TRBJ2-3
clone size: many
CDR3 protein: CASSVGIYGSTDTQYF
CDR3 DNA: TGTGCCAGCAGCGTAGGTATTTACGGCTCCACAGATACGCAGTATTTT